This section outlines one T cell receptor (beta chain) sequence together with its context. What it binds is not known. The PCR had 60 Vbeta and 13 Jbeta primers. Here immunoSEQ multiplex PCR was the method, and the copy in TCRdb shows in-frame clones only, minus some. The table lists more than 45,000 clones, roughly 79% of them singletons. Germline V gives CDR1 LGHNA, CDR2 YSLEER. The CDR3 is made up of 17 amino acids. V was pared by 0 bases and J by 0 bases, with 4 bases of the junction left unmatched. The entry originates in a study of cytomegalovirus exposure and HLA in healthy donors. General study results and limits: Most TCR beta V segments were productive about 87% or about 30% of the time in an earlier analysis. A later analysis revealed that TCR association rates differed between HLA loci, peaking at DRB1 and bottoming out at HLA-C. Most CMV-associated TCR beta chains were later found to appear HLA-restricted.

Donors likely had unrecorded immune exposures despite being nominally healthy when sampled. The sample consisted of PBMCs. J is TRBJ2-4 and V is TRBV4-3, with TRBD2 matching over 8 bases. This TCR was recovered from a man in his fifties or sixties in good health and CMV-seronegative. CDR3 sequence reads: CASSQDYGGAAKNIQYF. The CDR3 coding sequence is TGCGCCAGCAGCCAAGATTACGGGGGGGCAGCCAAAAACATTCAGTACTTC.